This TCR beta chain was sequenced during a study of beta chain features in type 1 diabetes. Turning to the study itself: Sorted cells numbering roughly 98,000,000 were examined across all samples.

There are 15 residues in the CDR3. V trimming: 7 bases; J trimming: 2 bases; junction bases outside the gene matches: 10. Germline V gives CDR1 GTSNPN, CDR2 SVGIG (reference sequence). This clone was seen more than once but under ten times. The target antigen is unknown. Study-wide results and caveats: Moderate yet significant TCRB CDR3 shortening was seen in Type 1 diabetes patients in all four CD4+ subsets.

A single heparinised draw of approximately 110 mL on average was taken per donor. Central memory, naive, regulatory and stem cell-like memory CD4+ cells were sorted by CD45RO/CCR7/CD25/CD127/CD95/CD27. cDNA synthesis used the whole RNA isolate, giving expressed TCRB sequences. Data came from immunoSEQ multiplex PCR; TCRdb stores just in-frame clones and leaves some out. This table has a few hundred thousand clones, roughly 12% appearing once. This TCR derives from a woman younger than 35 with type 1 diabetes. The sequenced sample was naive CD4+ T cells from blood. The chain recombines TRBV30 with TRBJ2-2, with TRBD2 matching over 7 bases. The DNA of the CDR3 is TGTGCCTCCAAGCGGACTAGGGCCAACACCGGGGAGCTGTTTTTT. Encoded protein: CASKRTRANTGELFF.